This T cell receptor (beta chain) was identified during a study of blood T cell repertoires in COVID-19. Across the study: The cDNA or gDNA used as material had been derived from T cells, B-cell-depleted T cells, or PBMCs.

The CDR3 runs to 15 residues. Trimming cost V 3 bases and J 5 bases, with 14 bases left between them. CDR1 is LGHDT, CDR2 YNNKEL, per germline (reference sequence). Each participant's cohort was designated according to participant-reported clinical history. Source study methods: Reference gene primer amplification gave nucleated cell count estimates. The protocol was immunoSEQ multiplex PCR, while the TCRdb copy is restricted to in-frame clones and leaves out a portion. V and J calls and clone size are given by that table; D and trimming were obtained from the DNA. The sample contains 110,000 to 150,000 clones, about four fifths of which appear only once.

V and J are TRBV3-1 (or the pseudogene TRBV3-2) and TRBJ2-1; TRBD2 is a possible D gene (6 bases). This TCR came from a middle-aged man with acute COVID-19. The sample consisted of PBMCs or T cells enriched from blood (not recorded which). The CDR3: CASSQGSGLNNEQFF. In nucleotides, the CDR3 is TGTGCCAGCAGCCAGGGTAGCGGTCTCAACAATGAGCAGTTCTTC.